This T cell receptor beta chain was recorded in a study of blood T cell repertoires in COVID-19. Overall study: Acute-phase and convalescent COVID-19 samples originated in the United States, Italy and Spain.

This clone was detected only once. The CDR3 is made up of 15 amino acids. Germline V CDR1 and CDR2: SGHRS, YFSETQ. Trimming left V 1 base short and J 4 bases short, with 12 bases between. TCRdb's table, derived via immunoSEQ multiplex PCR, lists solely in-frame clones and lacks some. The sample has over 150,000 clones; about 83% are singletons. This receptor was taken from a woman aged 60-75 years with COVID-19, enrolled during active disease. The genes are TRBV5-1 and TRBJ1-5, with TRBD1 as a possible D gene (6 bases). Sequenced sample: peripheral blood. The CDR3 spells CASSLSGGGNQPQHF. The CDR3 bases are TGCGCCAGCAGCTTGTCTGGGGGCGGGAATCAGCCCCAGCATTTT.